What follows are 18 T cell receptor beta chains derived from one specimen sequenced in a study of shared clonotypes between healthy human individuals. TCRdb's table, derived via immunoSEQ multiplex PCR, lists solely in-frame clones and lacks some. The repertoire has millions of clones, around 94% of them found once; the top ten carry under 0.15%. Sequencing was carried out using naive CD4+ T cells sorted from blood. Subset here: CD45RA+ positively selected. The receptors were sampled from a man between 18 and 35 years old in good health.

The chain is built from TRBV6-1 and TRBJ2-2; a weak D match, TRBD2 (7 bases). Between the trimmed V and J ends, which lost 4 bases and 4 bases, there was a span of 16 bases. There are 16 residues in the CDR3. Per germline, CDR1 MNHNS and CDR2 SASEGT. DNA for the CDR3: TGTGCCAGCAGTGGGTCGGGGGGCGCGAGCACCGGGGAGCTGTTTTTT. It is translated as CASSGSGGASTGELFF.

The rearrangement joins TRBV9 to TRBJ1-6; D not resolved. Germline V gene sequence: CDR1 SGDLS, CDR2 YYNGEE. The CDR3 length is 14 residues. V gave up 4 bases and J gave up 8 bases, with 13 bases separating them. The CDR3: CASSSDLEDSPLHF. The CDR3 coding sequence is TGTGCCAGCAGCTCGGACCTAGAGGATTCACCCCTCCACTTT.

The V call is TRBV15, the J call TRBJ2-2; D ambiguous. The germline gives CDR1 LNHNV, CDR2 YYDKDF (reference sequence). Between the trimmed V and J ends, which lost 0 bases and 1 base, there was a span of 6 bases. The CDR3 extends over 15 amino acids. The CDR3 spells CATSREFGNTGELFF. CDR3 sequence (DNA): TGTGCCACCAGCAGAGAGTTCGGGAACACCGGGGAGCTGTTTTTT.

The chain is built from TRBV29-1 and TRBJ2-6; 7 nucleotides match TRBD2. This CDR3 has 14 amino acids. Looked up from germline, CDR1 is SQVTM and CDR2 is ANQGSEA. The V gene end was trimmed by 3 bases and the J gene end by 2 bases; junction bases not matched to a gene: 1. The CDR3 region is CSVDGGAGANVLTF. DNA of the CDR3: TGCAGCGTTGATGGGGGGGCTGGGGCCAACGTCCTGACTTTC.

V is TRBV19 and J is TRBJ2-1; TRBD1 is a possible D gene (6 bases). The CDR3 loop spans 12 amino acids. V was clipped by 4 bases and J by 7 bases, with 8 bases between them. Germline assignment: CDR1 LNHDA and CDR2 SQIVND (reference sequence). The DNA of the CDR3 is TGTGCCAGTAGTAGGACAGCTAATGAGCAGTTCTTC. It translates to CASSRTANEQFF.

The chain joins TRBV18 to TRBJ1-5; 7 nucleotides line up with TRBD1. This CDR3 has 15 residues. Germline lookup yields CDR1 KGHSH and CDR2 LQKENI. The V and J ends lost 5 bases and 1 base, in that order; junction bases with no gene match: 5. CDR3 bases: TGTGCCAGCTCAGACCGGGACAGAAGCAATCAGCCCCAGCATTTT. It yields the protein CASSDRDRSNQPQHF.

This clone has more than one count but fewer than ten. V and J are TRBV7-9 and TRBJ1-1; D might be TRBD1 (6 bases). CDR1 is SEHNR and CDR2 is FQNEAQ in the germline V gene (reference sequence). V gave up 3 bases and J gave up 1 base, with 12 bases separating them. The CDR3 consists of 15 residues. Here the CDR3 reads CASSFLQGGNTEAFF. CDR3 bases: TGTGCCAGCAGCTTCCTACAGGGAGGGAACACTGAAGCTTTCTTT.

CDR3 protein: CASSQMRSGGRTDTQYF. CDR3 sequence (DNA): TGTGCCAGCTCACAGATGCGAAGCGGGGGGCGAACAGATACGCAGTATTTT. This chain uses TRBV18 with TRBJ2-3; 9 positions agree with TRBD2. Germline loops: CDR1 KGHSH, CDR2 LQKENI. Trimming at V came to 4 bases and at J to 3 bases, leaving 11 bases not matched to a gene. This CDR3 region has 17 residues.

This clone appeared once. Additional DNA sequences in this sample encode the identical CDR3. V usage is TRBV7-9 and J usage is TRBJ1-2, with 8 bases matching TRBD1. The V and J ends lost 2 bases and 4 bases, in that order; junction bases with no gene match: 6. The CDR3 has 15 residues. From germline, CDR1 is SEHNR and CDR2 FQNEAQ (reference sequence). CDR3 coding DNA: TGTGCCAGCAGCTTATCTGCAGGGGGCGTCTATGGCTACACCTTC. The encoded protein is CASSLSAGGVYGYTF.

This chain links TRBV6-6 with TRBJ1-1, with 10 positions matching TRBD1. This CDR3 has 15 residues. CDR1 is MNHNY and CDR2 is SVGAGI in the germline V gene (reference sequence). J gave up 5 bases and V 2 bases, and 5 bases lay outside the gene matches. The CDR3 protein is CASSYRGTGETEAFF. The CDR3 nucleotides are TGTGCCAGCAGTTACCGTGGGACAGGGGAGACTGAAGCTTTCTTT.

This chain joins TRBV27 and TRBJ2-1, with TRBD2 matching 11 bases. The CDR3 is 15 residues long. Germline lookup yields CDR1 MNHEY and CDR2 SMNVEV (reference sequence). Unmatched junction bases numbered 4, after V lost 4 bases and J lost 5 bases. CDR3 loop: CASSSATSGNNEQFF. DNA for the CDR3: TGTGCCAGCAGTTCCGCGACTAGCGGGAACAATGAGCAGTTCTTC.

The chain carries TRBV7-9 and TRBJ2-5; D gene unclear. The germline V gene has CDR1 SEHNR and CDR2 FQNEAQ (reference sequence). The V end lost 8 bases, the J end lost 2 bases, and 18 bases lay between the germline ends. CDR3 length: 15 amino acids. This CDR3 reads CASYKFLGWQETQYF. The CDR3 nucleotides are TGTGCCAGCTACAAATTTCTGGGCTGGCAAGAGACCCAGTACTTC. Combining the CDR3 with reference TRBV7-9 and TRBJ2-5 gives the whole variable domain DTGVSQNPRHKITKRGQNVTFRCDPISEHNRLYWYRQTLGQGPEFLTYFQNEAQLEKSRLLSDRFSAERPKGSFSTLEIQRTEQGDSAMYLCASYKFLGWQETQYFGPGTRLLVL.

This chain joins TRBV9 and TRBJ2-1, with TRBD2 matching over 7 bases. Trimming removed 4 bases from V and 5 bases from J; junction bases left unmatched: 9. In germline, CDR1 is SGDLS, CDR2 YYNGEE. The CDR3 sequence is 15 residues long. CDR3 sequence reads: CASSPLRGGDNEQFF. CDR3 bases: TGTGCCAGCAGCCCCCTAAGGGGAGGGGACAATGAGCAGTTCTTC.

As DNA, the CDR3 is TGTGCCAGCAACCAGGGGGGAAAGACCTTTTGGGACGAGCAGTACTTC. Encoded protein: CASNQGGKTFWDEQYF. This chain connects TRBV5-6 to TRBJ2-7; tentatively, D is TRBD1 (7 bases). Trimming removed 6 bases at V and 5 bases at J, with 24 bases between. Germline V gene lookup returns CDR1 SGHDT and CDR2 YYEEEE. This CDR3 comprises 16 residues.

V gene TRBV28 combines with J gene TRBJ2-7; 8 nucleotides line up with TRBD1. CDR1 and CDR2 (germline): MDHEN, SYDVKM. This CDR3 has 17 residues. Germline trimming cut 6 bases from V and 0 bases from J; bases unmatched to any gene: 13. Here the CDR3 DNA reads TGTGCCAGCAGGTCGGACCCGGGACAGGCGAGCTCCTACGAGCAGTACTTC. Encoded protein: CASRSDPGQASSYEQYF.

The chain is built from TRBV25-1 and TRBJ2-5; D is possibly TRBD1 (5 bases). V was shortened by 8 bases and J by 4 bases, with 14 bases between the two germline ends. The CDR3 totals 13 residues. Germline-derived CDR1 and CDR2 are MGHDK and SYGVNS. This CDR3 is CASLGVNGETQYF. For the CDR3, the DNA is TGTGCCAGCCTAGGGGTTAATGGAGAGACCCAGTACTTC.

V gene TRBV15 combines with J gene TRBJ2-7; 10 nucleotides align to TRBD1. Losses at the gene ends were 3 bases for V and 4 bases for J; bases not matched to a gene: 12. The CDR3 has 17 amino acids. Germline values: CDR1 LNHNV, CDR2 YYDKDF (reference sequence). The CDR3 nucleotides read TGTGCCACCAGCAGCTTGGAGAGACAGGGGGCCCCTTACGAGCAGTACTTC. Translating gives CATSSLERQGAPYEQYF.

This chain connects TRBV7-2 to TRBJ2-2; 8 bases line up with TRBD2. J lost 2 bases, V lost 5 bases, and 4 bases had no gene match. Germline CDR1 is SGHTA and CDR2 is FQGNSA. The CDR3 extends over 15 amino acids. CDR3 nucleotide sequence: TGTGCCAGCAGCGCCGGGGGGGGCAACACCGGGGAGCTGTTTTTT. Translating it yields CASSAGGGNTGELFF.